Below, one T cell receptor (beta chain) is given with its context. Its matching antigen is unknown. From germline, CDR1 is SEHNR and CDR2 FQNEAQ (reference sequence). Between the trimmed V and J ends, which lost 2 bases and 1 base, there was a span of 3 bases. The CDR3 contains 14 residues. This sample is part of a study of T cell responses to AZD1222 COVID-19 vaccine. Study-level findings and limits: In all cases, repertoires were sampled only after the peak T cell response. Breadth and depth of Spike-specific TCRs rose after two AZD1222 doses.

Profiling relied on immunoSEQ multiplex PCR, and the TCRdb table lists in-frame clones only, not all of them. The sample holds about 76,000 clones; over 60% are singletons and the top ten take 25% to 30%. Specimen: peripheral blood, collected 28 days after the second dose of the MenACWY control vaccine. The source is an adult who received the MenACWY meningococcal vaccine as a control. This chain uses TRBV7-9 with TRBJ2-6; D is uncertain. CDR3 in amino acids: CASSLSSGANVLTF. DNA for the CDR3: TGTGCCAGCAGCTTAAGTTCTGGGGCCAACGTCCTGACTTTC.